This is a list of T cell receptor beta chains from one sample in a study of T cell responses to AZD1222 COVID-19 vaccine. TCRdb keeps only in-frame clones here, not all; method: immunoSEQ multiplex PCR. The repertoire consists of about 120,000 clones, with 70% to 90% occurring once and the leading ten covering roughly 2.3%. The input for sequencing was peripheral blood, taken on day 0 of AZD1222 vaccination. The receptors stem from an adult in good health. CDR3s include the opening cysteine and the closing phenylalanine or tryptophan. D genes are given only for firm matches. Not every row has a clone size; where given, it reads once, few, many or a size class.

size,length,V,J,D,DNA,CDR3
.,13,TRBV7-9,TRBJ1-1,.,TGTGCCAGCAGCTTCCAGGAGGGCACTGAAGCTTTCTTT,CASSFQEGTEAFF
.,16,TRBV30,TRBJ1-5,.,TGTGCCTGGAGTCCTAGGATGGCCATGAGCAATCAGCCCCAGCATTTT,CAWSPRMAMSNQPQHF
once,12,TRBV29-1,TRBJ1-2,TRBD1,TGCAGCGTCAGACCGGACAGGGATGGCTACACCTTC,CSVRPDRDGYTF
.,14,TRBV28,TRBJ2-7,TRBD1,TGTGCCAGCAACGTACAGGGGGCCTCCTACGAGCAGTACTTC,CASNVQGASYEQYF
.,17,TRBV4-1,TRBJ2-3,TRBD2,TGCGCCAGCAGCCAAGATCTCTGGGGACTAGCTTCAGATACGCAGTATTTT,CASSQDLWGLASDTQYF
.,13,TRBV3-1/TRBV3-2,TRBJ2-7,TRBD1,TGTGCCAGCAGCCAAGCGACAGGGTACGAGCAGTACTTC,CASSQATGYEQYF
.,17,TRBV27,TRBJ2-2,.,TGTGCCAGCAGTCCATATCCCCGGACAGCCTGGACCGGGGAGCTGTTTTTT,CASSPYPRTAWTGELFF
.,16,TRBV5-1,TRBJ2-1,TRBD2,TGCGCCAGCAGCTTAGCTGACGGGAGGGCCATCGATGAGCAGTTCTTC,CASSLADGRAIDEQFF
.,14,TRBV3-1/TRBV3-2,TRBJ1-1,.,TGTGCCAGCAGCCAAAAAGGGGGAGCCACTGAAGCTTTCTTT,CASSQKGGATEAFF
.,13,TRBV27,TRBJ1-5,.,TGTGCCAGCAGTCGTCAGGGAAGTCAGCCCCAGCATTTT,CASSRQGSQPQHF
.,12,TRBV20-1,TRBJ1-5,.,TGCAGTGCTAGTAGGCCCGATCAGCCCCAGCATTTT,CSASRPDQPQHF
once,16,TRBV19,TRBJ2-1,TRBD2,TGTGCCAGTAGTATAGATACAAGCGGGATCTACAATGAGCAGTTCTTC,CASSIDTSGIYNEQFF
.,14,TRBV7-9,TRBJ2-7,.,TGTGCCAGCAGTCTAGGGGGGGTCACCTACGAGCAGTACTTC,CASSLGGVTYEQYF
.,13,TRBV6-5,TRBJ2-3,TRBD1,TGTGCCAGCAGTCGACAGGGGGCAGATACGCAGTATTTT,CASSRQGADTQYF
once,12,TRBV6-1,TRBJ2-7,.,TGTGCCAGCAGTGACAACAGGGCAGAGCAGTACTTC,CASSDNRAEQYF
.,14,TRBV2,TRBJ1-1,.,TGTGCCAGCAGGACCCCGAGGGGGGGCACTGAAGCTTTCTTT,CASRTPRGGTEAFF
.,14,TRBV11-1,TRBJ2-1,TRBD1,TGTGCCAGCAGGAGGGACAGGGAGCGAAATGAGCAGTTCTTC,CASRRDRERNEQFF
few,15,TRBV7-8,TRBJ2-1,TRBD1,TGTGCCAGCAGCCCACCTAAGGGACAGTACAATGAGCAGTTCTTC,CASSPPKGQYNEQFF
.,13,TRBV19,TRBJ2-7,.,TGTGCCAGTAGGGGCAGGGACCGCTACGAGCAGTACTTC,CASRGRDRYEQYF
.,12,TRBV12-3/TRBV12-4,TRBJ1-1,TRBD1,TGTGCCAGCAGACAGGGGTGGACTGAAGCTTTCTTT,CASRQGWTEAFF
.,14,TRBV24-1,TRBJ2-5,.,TGTGCCACCAGTGATTCATGGGGTGGGGAGACCCAGTACTTC,CATSDSWGGETQYF
.,16,TRBV19,TRBJ1-4,.,TGTGCCAGTAGTATAGGCATGGCCAGGGGCGGCGAAAAACTGTTTTTT,CASSIGMARGGEKLFF
.,15,TRBV9,TRBJ1-1,TRBD1,TGTGCCAGCAGCGTAGTGACAGGGGGCGGCACTGAAGCTTTCTTT,CASSVVTGGGTEAFF
.,16,TRBV2,TRBJ2-7,.,TGTGCCAGCAGTGATATTGGAGGGGGCAACTCCTACGAGCAGTACTTC,CASSDIGGGNSYEQYF
.,14,TRBV9,TRBJ1-2,.,TGTGCCAGCAGCGTAGAGGGCCTAAACTATGGCTACACCTTC,CASSVEGLNYGYTF
.,16,TRBV14,TRBJ2-6,.,TGTGCCAGCAGCCCCTCGCGCCCCTCTGGGGCCAACGTCCTGACTTTC,CASSPSRPSGANVLTF
.,14,TRBV7-9,TRBJ2-7,TRBD2,TGTGCCAGCAGCCGCCGGACTAGCGGGGGGAGCTGGTACTTC,CASSRRTSGGSWYF
.,17,TRBV18,TRBJ2-1,TRBD1,TGTGCCAGCTCACCCCTCGCCCAAGGGGGCATTAACAATGAGCAGTTCTTC,CASSPLAQGGINNEQFF
.,20,TRBV4-2,TRBJ2-6,.,TGTGCCAGCAGCCAAGGGGTTAGGCCAGGCGACTACTCTGGGGCCAACGTCCTGACTTTC,CASSQGVRPGDYSGANVLTF
.,17,TRBV4-2,TRBJ2-1,TRBD2,TGTGCCAGCAGCCAAGGATCCGGACTAGCGGCCTACAATGAGCAGTTCTTC,CASSQGSGLAAYNEQFF
.,16,TRBV5-1,TRBJ2-7,TRBD1,TGCGCCAGCAGCTCAGACAGGGTCCCGGAACTTTACGAGCAGTACTTC,CASSSDRVPELYEQYF
.,15,TRBV19,TRBJ2-1,TRBD1,TGTGCCAGTAGTGCCCAGGGGGTCTCCTACAATGAGCAGTTCTTC,CASSAQGVSYNEQFF